A single sample gave rise to the 15 T cell receptor beta chains below, sequenced in a study of cytomegalovirus exposure and HLA in healthy donors. A multiplex PCR was run with 60 Vbeta primers and 13 Jbeta primers. The data were produced by immunoSEQ multiplex PCR, yet TCRdb's version contains in-frame clones alone and is incomplete. The table has fewer than 120,000 clones, around 84% seen once. Sequencing was performed on PBMCs. Receptors originate from a woman aged 25-40 years in good health and CMV-seronegative.

The chain uses TRBV4-2 and TRBJ2-7; 7 bases map to TRBD1. V dropped 2 bases and J dropped 0; count of bases not matched to a gene: 7. Germline-derived CDR1 and CDR2 are LGHNA and YNFKEQ. The CDR3 loop spans 16 amino acids. As DNA, the CDR3 is TGTGCCAGCAGCCAACTTACAGGGGTAAGCTCCTACGAGCAGTACTTC. Its protein is CASSQLTGVSSYEQYF.

In nucleotides, the CDR3 is TGTGCCAGCAGCTTACAGATGAACACTGAAGCTTTCTTT. Translating it yields CASSLQMNTEAFF. The chain recombines TRBV5-8 with TRBJ1-1; D is uncertain. The CDR3 runs 13 residues. From germline, CDR1 is SGHTS and CDR2 YDEGEE. The ends were cut back, 2 bases at V and 0 bases at J, with 5 bases in the middle.

The gene calls are TRBV28 and TRBJ1-2, with a possible D match to TRBD1 (5 bases). The germline V gene encodes CDR1 MDHEN and CDR2 SYDVKM. This CDR3 contains 13 residues. Between the trimmed V and J ends, which lost 8 bases and 4 bases, there was a span of 14 bases. In DNA, the CDR3 is TGTGCCAGCGGGGCCCAGGACCCCTATGGCTACACCTTC. This codes for CASGAQDPYGYTF.

Note on this clone: Other DNA sequences from this sample encode an identical CDR3 as well. The V call is TRBV5-1, the J call TRBJ1-5, with D possibly being TRBD1 (5 bases). The germline V gene has CDR1 SGHRS and CDR2 YFSETQ. This CDR3 comprises 13 residues. V lost 0 bases to trimming and J lost 4 bases, with 5 bases between them. CDR3 sequence (DNA): TGCGCCAGCAGCTTGGCAGGGAATCAGCCCCAGCATTTT. Its translation: CASSLAGNQPQHF.

The chain couples TRBV9 to TRBJ1-4; weak D call: TRBD1 (6 bases). The CDR3 has 15 amino acids. CDR1 is SGDLS and CDR2 is YYNGEE in the germline V gene. V lost 0 bases and J 5 bases, leaving 11 bases between the germline ends. CDR3 sequence (DNA): TGTGCCAGCAGCGTAGGAGACAGGACAAATGAAAAACTGTTTTTT. Protein sequence: CASSVGDRTNEKLFF.

This clone occurred a few times. This chain connects TRBV30 to TRBJ2-3; D possibly corresponds to TRBD2 (6 bases). V was cut by 0 bases and J by 3 bases, with 13 bases left in between. The CDR3 is 15 residues long. Germline CDR1 is GTSNPN and CDR2 is SVGIG (reference sequence). CDR3 DNA: TGTGCCTGGAGTGTAGCGTCAGGGAGGACAGATACGCAGTATTTT. Translated, it gives CAWSVASGRTDTQYF.

This clone showed up just once. V is TRBV7-8 and J is TRBJ1-1, with unresolved D. V lost 2 bases to trimming and J lost 1 base, with 20 bases between them. The CDR3 totals 18 residues. CDR1 is SGHVS, CDR2 FQNEAQ, per germline. CDR3 sequence: CASSLYTKGARRNTEAFF. CDR3 DNA: TGTGCCAGCAGCTTATACACAAAGGGAGCCCGAAGGAACACTGAAGCTTTCTTT.

CDR3 sequence (DNA): TGTGCCAGCAGTTTTATCGGGAATGAGCAGTTCTTC. Encoded protein: CASSFIGNEQFF. The rearrangement links TRBV27 to TRBJ2-1, with D unclear. The CDR3 runs 12 residues. Germline V gene data show CDR1 as MNHEY and CDR2 as SMNVEV (reference sequence). V shed 3 bases and J shed 7 bases, with 7 bases lying between them.

The chain uses TRBV4-3 and TRBJ2-7; D is perhaps TRBD1 (6 bases). Germline-derived CDR1 and CDR2 are LGHNA and YSLEER. The CDR3 consists of 15 residues. V lost 3 bases, J lost 2 bases, and 14 bases lay in between. CDR3 sequence (DNA): TGCGCCAGCAGCCAGACTGGGACACCAACCTACGAGCAGTACTTC. Its translation: CASSQTGTPTYEQYF.

This clone was seen just once. The gene calls are TRBV5-4 and TRBJ2-7; a weak D match, TRBD2 (5 bases). This CDR3 is built from 15 residues. Germline CDR1 and CDR2: SGHNT and YYREEE (reference sequence). V lost 4 bases, J lost 1 base, and 15 bases lay in between. The CDR3 coding sequence is TGTGCCAGCAGCCCTGAGGGAGCGAAGTCCTACGAGCAGTACTTC. Amino acid sequence: CASSPEGAKSYEQYF.

The rearrangement links TRBV30 to TRBJ1-6, with 7 nucleotides matching TRBD1. Germline V gives CDR1 GTSNPN, CDR2 SVGIG (reference sequence). The V and J ends lost 8 bases and 6 bases, in that order; junction bases with no gene match: 7. The CDR3 length is 13 residues. CDR3 residues: CARGGGGNSPLHF. In DNA, the CDR3 is TGTGCCCGAGGGGGCGGCGGTAATTCACCCCTCCACTTT.

J is TRBJ2-7 and V is TRBV11-3; D gene unclear. The germline V and J ends were trimmed by 2 bases and 1 base, with 6 bases remaining between them. CDR1 and CDR2 from the germline V gene are SGHNT and YENEEA. The CDR3 is 13 residues long. CDR3 nucleotides: TGTGCCAGCAGCTTAACAGATTCCTACGAGCAGTACTTC. As protein: CASSLTDSYEQYF.

This clone was counted a few times. V usage is TRBV19 and J usage is TRBJ2-1, with 7 bases matching TRBD2. There are 14 residues in the CDR3. V shed 8 bases, J shed 4 bases, and the junction held 8 bases outside the gene matches. The germline V gene encodes CDR1 LNHDA and CDR2 SQIVND (reference sequence). CDR3 residues: CASGTGGMYNEQFF. The DNA for the CDR3 is TGTGCCAGTGGGACGGGAGGTATGTACAATGAGCAGTTCTTC.

This clone came up a few times. The J gene is TRBJ1-5, the V gene TRBV4-1; TRBD1 matches at 9 bases. V lost 4 bases to trimming and J lost 7 bases; unmatched junction nucleotides: 11. The CDR3 covers 16 residues. Germline CDR1 is MGHRA and CDR2 is YSYEKL. The CDR3 DNA is TGCGCCAGCAGCCGATTACCCACAGGGGGCGGGCAGCCCCAGCATTTT. It specifies CASSRLPTGGGQPQHF.

This chain uses TRBV20-1 with TRBJ2-7; 8 bases match TRBD1. J lost 6 bases, V lost 5 bases, and 3 bases had no gene match. The germline V gene has CDR1 DFQATT and CDR2 SNEGSKA (reference sequence). The CDR3 contains 11 residues. CDR3: CSAFDRGEQYF. The CDR3 DNA reads TGCAGTGCTTTCGACAGGGGCGAGCAGTACTTC.